This T cell receptor beta chain was identified in a study of blood T cell repertoires in COVID-19. V dropped 0 bases and J dropped 1 base, with 16 bases sitting between them. Germline V gene lookup returns CDR1 SGHNT and CDR2 YYREEE (reference sequence). The CDR3 sequence is 18 residues long. Clones were read by immunoSEQ multiplex PCR, and TCRdb kept only the in-frame ones, dropping some. The data hold 400,000 to 450,000 clones, with 80% to 90% observed a single time. The V call is TRBV5-4, the J call TRBJ2-2; possibly TRBD1 for D (6 bases). The TCR comes from a man aged 18 to 29 with COVID-19, enrolled during active disease. Sequenced: peripheral blood. CDR3 bases: TGTGCCAGCAGCTTGGGTGGGACATCGGGAAAGAACACCGGGGAGCTGTTTTTT. It is translated as CASSLGGTSGKNTGELFF.